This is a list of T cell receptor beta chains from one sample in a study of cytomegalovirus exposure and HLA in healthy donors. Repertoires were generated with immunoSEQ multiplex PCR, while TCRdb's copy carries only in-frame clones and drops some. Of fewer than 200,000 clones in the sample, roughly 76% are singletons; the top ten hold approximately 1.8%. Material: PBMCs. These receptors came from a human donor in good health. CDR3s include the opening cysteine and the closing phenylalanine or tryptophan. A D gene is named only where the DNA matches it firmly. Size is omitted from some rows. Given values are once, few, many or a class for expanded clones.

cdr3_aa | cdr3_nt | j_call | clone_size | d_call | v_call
CASSSGTDYGYTF | TGTGCCAGCAGCTCGGGGACAGACTATGGCTACACCTTC | TRBJ1-2 | . | TRBD1 | TRBV7-8
CASRLQGANTEAFF | TGTGCCAGCAGATTACAGGGGGCAAATACTGAAGCTTTCTTT | TRBJ1-1 | few | TRBD1 | TRBV6-5
CASSHGQGMNNSPLHF | TGTGCCAGCAGCCACGGACAGGGAATGAATAATTCACCCCTCCACTTT | TRBJ1-6 | once | TRBD1 | TRBV7-2
CASSLTGEETQHF | TGCGCCAGCAGCCTGACCGGGGAGGAGACCCAGCATTTT | TRBJ1-5 | once | . | TRBV5-1
CASSLDYVGVGEKLFF | TGTGCCAGCAGCTTAGACTATGTAGGGGTTGGGGAAAAACTGTTTTTT | TRBJ1-4 | . | . | TRBV7-9
CAIQAGVHTEAFF | TGTGCCATCCAGGCGGGGGTTCACACTGAAGCTTTCTTT | TRBJ1-1 | . | . | TRBV10-3
CASSLGQGVRVNEKLFF | TGCGCCAGCAGCTTGGGACAGGGGGTTCGGGTTAATGAAAAACTGTTTTTT | TRBJ1-4 | . | TRBD1 | TRBV5-1
CASIVRSGWEKLFF | TGCGCCAGCATCGTTAGGTCAGGATGGGAAAAACTGTTTTTT | TRBJ1-4 | once | . | TRBV10-1
CASRDPSGQGNYGYTF | TGTGCCAGCAGGGACCCCTCGGGACAGGGAAACTATGGCTACACCTTC | TRBJ1-2 | once | TRBD1 | TRBV2
CAITGGRSGANVLTF | TGTGCCATCACGGGGGGGCGGTCCGGGGCCAACGTCCTGACTTTC | TRBJ2-6 | once | TRBD2 | TRBV10-3
CASSQRGAGATDTQYF | TGTGCCAGCAGCCAGCGCGGAGCGGGGGCCACAGATACGCAGTATTTT | TRBJ2-3 | once | TRBD2 | TRBV4-2
CASRTGGQPEAFF | TGTGCCAGCAGAACAGGGGGCCAACCTGAAGCTTTCTTT | TRBJ1-1 | . | TRBD1 | TRBV6-5
CASSQPTSGGVSKNIQYF | TGCGCCAGCAGCCAACCTACTAGCGGGGGGGTATCCAAAAACATTCAGTACTTC | TRBJ2-4 | . | TRBD2 | TRBV4-1
CASSESALTSPDTQYF | TGCGCCAGCAGTGAGTCGGCACTAACGTCCCCCGATACGCAGTATTTT | TRBJ2-3 | . | . | TRBV10-1